This T cell receptor beta chain stems from a study of Tregs in tolerant kidney transplant recipients. Method: immunoSEQ multiplex PCR; TCRdb's copy keeps in-frame clones and lacks some. Counted here are about 110,000 clones, 90% occurring once; the ten biggest clones make up approximately 0.3%. V was shortened by 2 bases and J by 2 bases, with 6 bases between the two germline ends. The CDR3 totals 14 residues. Germline values: CDR1 MGHDK, CDR2 SYGVNS. The sample in question was CD4+ T cells from blood, obtained before the transplant. The V and J genes are TRBV25-1 and TRBJ2-2; D unclear. The TCR was taken from a human donor who received a combined kidney and bone marrow transplant. CDR3 bases: TGTGCCAGCAGTGAACGACTTAACACCGGGGAGCTGTTTTTT. Translated, it gives CASSERLNTGELFF.